Each of the 27 T cell receptor beta chains below was sequenced from the same sample in a study of somatic mutations in cytotoxic T cells in rheumatoid arthritis. The protocol was immunoSEQ multiplex PCR, while the TCRdb copy is restricted to in-frame clones and leaves out a portion. Seen here are some 20,000 clones, around 83% observed once, and the top ten hold around an eighth. The sequenced sample consisted of CD8+ T cells sorted from blood. The source of these receptors is an adult with rheumatoid arthritis.

This chain connects TRBV25-1 to TRBJ2-7; D possibly corresponds to TRBD2 (6 bases). Trimming removed 4 bases from V and 5 bases from J, with 12 bases in between. Germline V gene sequence: CDR1 MGHDK, CDR2 SYGVNS. This CDR3 is 13 amino acids long. The CDR3 sequence: CASSARGEDEQYF. CDR3 in DNA: TGTGCCAGCAGTGCACGAGGGGAGGACGAGCAGTACTTC.

This clone was seen a handful of times. The chain carries TRBV29-1 and TRBJ2-6; 8 bases are a match to TRBD2. Per the germline V gene, CDR1 is SQVTM and CDR2 is ANQGSEA. The junction had 2 bases not matched to a gene; V was cut back by 1 base and J by 0 bases. The CDR3 has 16 residues. CDR3 in amino acids: CSVEAGGPSGANVLTF. In DNA, the CDR3 is TGCAGCGTTGAAGCGGGGGGGCCCTCTGGGGCCAACGTCCTGACTTTC.

V is TRBV28 and J is TRBJ1-5; D possibly corresponds to TRBD1 (5 bases). The germline V and J ends were trimmed by 0 bases and 6 bases, with 18 bases remaining between them. This CDR3 contains 17 residues. Germline-derived CDR1 and CDR2 are MDHEN and SYDVKM. The CDR3 DNA reads as TGTGCCAGCAGTTTATGGAGGGGCAGGGTACGGCGTCAGCCCCAGCATTTT. The encoded protein is CASSLWRGRVRRQPQHF.

The rearrangement uses TRBV7-9 and TRBJ1-1, with TRBD1 matching 7 bases. The CDR3 consists of 15 residues. The V gene end was trimmed by 0 bases and the J gene end by 1 base; junction bases not matched to a gene: 2. From germline, CDR1 is SEHNR and CDR2 FQNEAQ (reference sequence). The CDR3 nucleotides read TGTGCCAGCAGCTTAGCGGGACAGCCGAACACTGAAGCTTTCTTT. As protein: CASSLAGQPNTEAFF. The full variable domain, its missing parts supplied by reference TRBV7-9 and TRBJ1-1, is DTGVSQNPRHKITKRGQNVTFRCDPISEHNRLYWYRQTLGQGPEFLTYFQNEAQLEKSRLLSDRFSAERPKGSFSTLEIQRTEQGDSAMYLCASSLAGQPNTEAFFGQGTRLTVV.

This clone occurred a few times. CDR3 residues: CAVWDYGYTF. The DNA of the CDR3 is TGTGCCGTGTGGGACTATGGCTACACCTTC. This chain connects TRBV10-3 to TRBJ1-2; no firm D call. Germline V CDR1 and CDR2: ENHRY, SYGVKD. Trimming pared 11 bases from V and 3 bases from J, leaving 7 bases between. CDR3 length equals 10 residues.

This sequence joins TRBV5-5 and TRBJ1-5; no firm D call. V lost 3 bases and J lost 0, with 7 bases in between. This CDR3 contains 14 residues. CDR1 and CDR2 (germline): SGHKS, YYEKEE (reference sequence). The CDR3 region has the DNA TGTGCCAGCAGCTCCGACAATAGCAATCAGCCCCAGCATTTT. Residues: CASSSDNSNQPQHF.

DNA of the CDR3: TGTGCCAGCAGCTTAGACGGGACGGCGGCAGGGGGGTACGAGCAGTACTTC. It specifies CASSLDGTAAGGYEQYF. The chain has TRBV11-3 and TRBJ2-7, with a weak D call TRBD1 (7 bases). V lost 0 bases and J lost 4, with 19 bases in between. The CDR3 extends over 17 amino acids. CDR1 is SGHNT, CDR2 YENEEA, per germline. The entire variable domain, with the rest obtained from reference TRBV11-3 and TRBJ2-7, is as follows: EAGVVQSPRYKIIEKKQPVAFWCNPISGHNTLYWYLQNLGQGPELLIRYENEEAVDDSQLPKDRFSAERLKGVDSTLKIQPAELGDSAVYLCASSLDGTAAGGYEQYFGPGTRLTVT.

V is TRBV19 and J is TRBJ1-6; possibly TRBD1 for D (5 bases). The germline gives CDR1 LNHDA, CDR2 SQIVND (reference sequence). The CDR3 has 15 amino acids. Trimming took off 4 bases at V and 10 bases at J, with 17 bases between the two ends. CDR3 sequence reads: CASSTGTGTLSPLHF. The CDR3 DNA is TGTGCCAGTAGTACGGGGACCGGCACCCTCTCACCCCTCCACTTT.

V usage is TRBV9 and J usage is TRBJ2-5, with TRBD2 matching over 8 bases. V lost 4 bases to trimming and J lost 5 bases; unmatched junction nucleotides: 10. The germline CDR1 and CDR2 sequences are SGDLS and YYNGEE. The CDR3 contains 15 residues. CDR3 DNA sequence: TGTGCCAGCAGCCTAGGACTAGCCCTCCAGGAGACCCAGTACTTC. It codes for CASSLGLALQETQYF.

J is TRBJ1-2 and V is TRBV29-1; maybe TRBD1 (5 bases). The CDR3 covers 14 residues. The germline V gene encodes CDR1 SQVTM and CDR2 ANQGSEA. V was trimmed by 6 bases and J by 0 bases, leaving 14 bases between them. The CDR3 protein is CSVDNGGTNYGYTF. The CDR3 DNA sequence: TGCAGCGTAGACAACGGGGGGACTAACTATGGCTACACCTTC.

V and J are TRBV11-3 and TRBJ2-5; maybe TRBD2 (5 bases). Germline-derived CDR1 and CDR2 are SGHNT and YENEEA. V lost 4 bases to trimming and J lost 1 base, with 13 bases between them. The CDR3 has 15 residues. CDR3 protein: CASSSGLSSQETQYF. CDR3 DNA: TGTGCCAGCAGCTCAGGACTTTCCTCCCAAGAGACCCAGTACTTC.

This chain joins TRBV9 and TRBJ1-5; TRBD1 matches at 9 bases. Trimming cost V 3 bases and J 6 bases; bases outside gene matches: 1. Germline V gene data show CDR1 as SGDLS and CDR2 as YYNGEE. There are 13 residues in the CDR3. CDR3 amino acids: CASSEGQGQPQHF. Written as DNA, the CDR3 is TGTGCCAGCAGCGAGGGACAGGGTCAGCCCCAGCATTTT.

The V and J genes are TRBV15 and TRBJ2-5, with D possibly being TRBD1 (6 bases). CDR1 LNHNV and CDR2 YYDKDF come from the germline V gene (reference sequence). Trimming removed 0 bases at V and 5 bases at J, with 13 bases between. This CDR3 contains 15 residues. The CDR3 is CATSRDIGGRETQYF. In nucleotides, the CDR3 is TGTGCCACCAGCAGAGATATAGGGGGTCGGGAGACCCAGTACTTC.

The chain joins TRBV5-5 to TRBJ1-1; the D gene is possibly TRBD1 (5 bases). The CDR3 covers 14 residues. The V gene's germline CDR1 is SGHKS and CDR2 YYEKEE (reference sequence). The ends were cut back, 6 bases at V and 6 bases at J, with 18 bases in the middle. CDR3 in DNA: TGTGCCAGCATACGGGACCTGTGGAGGCCTGAAGCTTTCTTT. As protein: CASIRDLWRPEAFF. The variable domain in full, completed from reference TRBV5-5 and TRBJ1-1, reads DAGVTQSPTHLIKTRGQQVTLRCSPISGHKSVSWYQQVLGQGPQFIFQYYEKEERGRGNFPDRFSARQFPNYSSELNVNALLLGDSALYLCASIRDLWRPEAFFGQGTRLTVV.

This chain links TRBV11-3 with TRBJ2-1; D is possibly TRBD2 (5 bases). CDR1 SGHNT and CDR2 YENEEA come from the germline V gene. Deletions cut 5 bases from V and 6 bases from J, with 17 bases between. This CDR3 has 15 residues. The CDR3 loop is CASSPFPTGSNEQFF. CDR3 nucleotides: TGTGCCAGCAGCCCCTTCCCGACGGGGAGCAATGAGCAGTTCTTC.

The chain joins TRBV6-1 to TRBJ1-1; D possibly corresponds to TRBD1 (6 bases). Germline V gene data show CDR1 as MNHNS and CDR2 as SASEGT. V lost 5 bases and J lost 3, with 13 bases in between. The CDR3 is 14 residues long. Here the CDR3 DNA reads TGTGCCAGCAGTCACAGGGAGAGGGACACTGAAGCTTTCTTT. Translation: CASSHRERDTEAFF.

This chain joins TRBV28 and TRBJ2-7; D may be TRBD2 (6 bases). Germline V lookup: CDR1 MDHEN, CDR2 SYDVKM. The CDR3 loop spans 14 amino acids. Trimming shortened V by 5 bases and J by 2 bases, and 13 bases separated the two germline ends. This CDR3 is CASSPSGSTYEQYV. CDR3 sequence (DNA): TGTGCCAGCAGTCCCTCCGGGAGTACCTACGAGCAGTACGTC.

CDR3 region: CASSQSGAGIQETQYF. For the CDR3, the DNA is TGCGCCAGCAGCCAATCCGGGGCGGGGATTCAAGAGACCCAGTACTTC. This chain links TRBV4-1 with TRBJ2-5; maybe TRBD2 (6 bases). Trimming shortened V by 2 bases and J by 2 bases, and 15 bases separated the two germline ends. The germline V gene has CDR1 MGHRA and CDR2 YSYEKL. The CDR3 length is 16 residues.

The rearrangement links TRBV5-5 to TRBJ2-3, with TRBD2 identical over 12 bases. The CDR3 is 16 amino acids. Looked up from germline, CDR1 is SGHKS and CDR2 is YYEKEE (reference sequence). V shed 4 bases, J shed 1 base, and the junction held 4 bases outside the gene matches. CDR3 loop: CASSPRLAGGTDTQYF. The CDR3 DNA is TGTGCCAGCAGCCCTAGACTAGCGGGGGGCACAGATACGCAGTATTTT. Combining the CDR3 with reference TRBV5-5 and TRBJ2-3 gives the whole variable domain DAGVTQSPTHLIKTRGQQVTLRCSPISGHKSVSWYQQVLGQGPQFIFQYYEKEERGRGNFPDRFSARQFPNYSSELNVNALLLGDSALYLCASSPRLAGGTDTQYFGPGTRLTVL.

The chain has TRBV27 and TRBJ2-3, with D uncertain. V dropped 4 bases and J dropped 2 bases, with 4 bases sitting between them. The CDR3 runs 12 residues. Germline CDR1 is MNHEY and CDR2 is SMNVEV (reference sequence). Here the CDR3 DNA reads TGTGCCAGCAGTTCGGTCACAGATACGCAGTATTTT. Translation: CASSSVTDTQYF.

The chain recombines TRBV5-8 with TRBJ2-2; weak D call: TRBD1 (7 bases). The CDR3 has 14 residues. CDR1 is SGHTS, CDR2 YDEGEE, per germline. V was cut by 4 bases and J by 6 bases, with 13 bases left in between. The CDR3 is CASSLDRRAGELFF. In nucleotides, the CDR3 is TGTGCCAGCAGCCTGGACAGGAGGGCCGGGGAGCTGTTTTTT.

The chain employs TRBV11-1 and TRBJ2-7, with 7 bases lining up with TRBD2. The CDR3 is 14 residues long. The J segment lost 0 bases and the V segment lost 5 bases, leaving 4 bases of the junction unmatched. Per the germline V gene, CDR1 is SGHAT and CDR2 is FQDESV (reference sequence). CDR3 region: CASSPGTISYEQYF. The CDR3, as DNA: TGTGCCAGCAGCCCCGGGACTATCTCCTACGAGCAGTACTTC.

V and J are TRBV2 and TRBJ2-2, with 14 bases aligning to TRBD2. The V and J ends lost 7 bases and 1 base, in that order; junction bases with no gene match: 8. The CDR3 totals 18 residues. The germline gives CDR1 SNHLY, CDR2 FYNNEI. CDR3 sequence: CASTGGLAGVGNTGELFF. The CDR3, as DNA: TGTGCCAGCACGGGGGGACTAGCGGGAGTCGGGAACACCGGGGAGCTGTTTTTT.

The chain couples TRBV18 to TRBJ1-1; D may be TRBD1 (5 bases). V was shortened by 1 base and J by 5 bases, with 17 bases between the two germline ends. The CDR3 sequence is 16 residues long. Germline V lookup: CDR1 KGHSH, CDR2 LQKENI. In nucleotides, the CDR3 is TGTGCCAGCTCACCACGGTTTGATACGGGGGGGACTGAAGCTTTCTTT. It translates to CASSPRFDTGGTEAFF.

The V and J genes are TRBV6-1 and TRBJ1-5; D unclear. The germline gives CDR1 MNHNS, CDR2 SASEGT. There are 16 residues in the CDR3. The V gene lost 2 bases and the J gene lost 2 bases, with 13 bases spanning the gap. The CDR3 DNA follows: TGTGCCAGCAGTGAATCCCGGAGGCCCGGCAATCAGCCCCAGCATTTT. Translation gives CASSESRRPGNQPQHF.

This chain links TRBV7-6 with TRBJ2-3; D assignment may be TRBD1 or TRBD2 (5 bases each). The CDR3 runs 17 residues. The ends were cut back, 5 bases at V and 0 bases at J, with 18 bases in the middle. From germline, CDR1 is SGHVS and CDR2 FNYEAQ. The CDR3 DNA is TGTGCCAGCAGCACTCTTTGGGACGGCCCTAGCACAGATACGCAGTATTTT. Translated, it gives CASSTLWDGPSTDTQYF.

The chain recombines TRBV7-8 with TRBJ2-1; D is perhaps TRBD1 (6 bases). CDR1 and CDR2 (germline): SGHVS, FQNEAQ. This CDR3 spans 14 amino acids. The V gene lost 5 bases and the J gene lost 6 bases, with 14 bases spanning the gap. CDR3: CASSPAPQGNEQFF. CDR3 nucleotide sequence: TGTGCCAGCAGCCCCGCCCCACAGGGCAATGAGCAGTTCTTC.